These 25 T cell receptor beta chains were sequenced from one sample in a study of cytomegalovirus exposure and HLA in healthy donors. Primers for the PCR totalled 60 Vbeta and 13 Jbeta. TCRdb's table, derived via immunoSEQ multiplex PCR, lists solely in-frame clones and lacks some. The profile shows about 130,000 clones, roughly 83% of them singletons. Sequences were obtained from PBMCs. Source of these receptors: a girl aged 2 to 9 in good health and CMV-seronegative.

The CDR3 sequence is CASSFAGAFHNEQFF. The CDR3 region has the DNA TGTGCCAGCAGTTTTGCGGGGGCCTTCCACAATGAGCAGTTCTTC. The chain employs TRBV25-1 and TRBJ2-1; possibly TRBD2 for D (7 bases). Germline V gene lookup returns CDR1 MGHDK and CDR2 SYGVNS. The CDR3 sequence is 15 residues long. V was shortened by 5 bases and J by 5 bases, with 16 bases between the two germline ends.

This clone turned up a few times. The J gene is TRBJ1-1, the V gene TRBV6-5; D perhaps matches TRBD1 (5 bases). CDR1 and CDR2 from the germline V gene are MNHEY and SVGAGI. This CDR3 has 15 residues. The V end was cut by 0 bases, the J end by 5 bases, with 13 bases between. The CDR3 spells CASSYSAGVRTEAFF. In nucleotides, the CDR3 is TGTGCCAGCAGTTACTCGGCGGGGGTGAGAACTGAAGCTTTCTTT.

The CDR3 region has the DNA TGTGCCAGCAGTTACTCACCCAGAAACAATGAGCAGTTCTTC. This codes for CASSYSPRNNEQFF. This chain connects TRBV6-5 to TRBJ2-1; D remains unclear. From germline, CDR1 is MNHEY and CDR2 SVGAGI. V was shortened by 0 bases and J by 5 bases, with 8 bases between the two germline ends. This CDR3 has 14 residues.

The J gene is TRBJ2-5, the V gene TRBV15; TRBD1 might be the D (6 bases). From germline, CDR1 is LNHNV and CDR2 YYDKDF (reference sequence). Trimming stripped 5 bases from V and 2 bases from J, with 15 bases between. The CDR3 length is 15 residues. The CDR3 here is CATSLSRDNQETQYF. CDR3 sequence (DNA): TGTGCCACCAGCCTAAGCCGGGACAATCAAGAGACCCAGTACTTC.

The chain is built from TRBV4-2 and TRBJ2-1; D might be TRBD2 (5 bases). Germline V gene data show CDR1 as LGHNA and CDR2 as YNFKEQ. V was shortened by 2 bases and J by 3 bases, with 8 bases between the two germline ends. The CDR3 contains 14 residues. The CDR3 spells CASSQFRDYNEQFF. For the CDR3, the DNA is TGTGCCAGCAGCCAATTCCGGGACTACAATGAGCAGTTCTTC.

V is TRBV27 and J is TRBJ2-7; a possible D gene is TRBD1 (6 bases). CDR3 length equals 12 residues. In germline, CDR1 is MNHEY, CDR2 SMNVEV (reference sequence). V was trimmed by 2 bases and J by 6 bases, leaving 8 bases between them. CDR3 sequence reads: CASSLIGGEQYF. CDR3 nucleotides: TGTGCCAGCAGTTTAATAGGGGGCGAGCAGTACTTC.

The rearrangement joins TRBV7-6 to TRBJ2-1; TRBD1 matches 12 bases. CDR1 is SGHVS and CDR2 is FNYEAQ in the germline V gene. The junction had 2 bases not matched to a gene; V was cut back by 5 bases and J by 3 bases. The CDR3 length is 15 residues. In DNA form, the CDR3 reads TGTGCCAGCAGCCGGGACAGGGGGCTCTACAATGAGCAGTTCTTC. It specifies CASSRDRGLYNEQFF.

The rearrangement joins TRBV7-2 to TRBJ2-5; D might be TRBD2 (5 bases). Gene TRBJ2-7 matches the end of the DNA better, so the J call may be wrong. Germline CDR1 is SGHTA and CDR2 is FQGNSA. This CDR3 is 13 amino acids long. The CDR3 DNA follows: TGTGCCAGCAGCTTAGAGCCGGGATACGAGCAGTACTTC. Protein sequence: CASSLEPGYEQYF.

This chain connects TRBV19 to TRBJ2-7, with 8 bases matching TRBD2. Germline V gene sequence: CDR1 LNHDA, CDR2 SQIVND (reference sequence). J gave up 3 bases and V 1 base, and 5 bases lay outside the gene matches. This CDR3 contains 15 residues. The CDR3 DNA sequence: TGTGCCAGTAGTATAGGATCGGGAGGGAGCTACGAGCAGTACTTC. It is translated as CASSIGSGGSYEQYF.

The chain recombines TRBV7-3 with TRBJ2-2; D might be TRBD2 (7 bases). Germline-derived CDR1 and CDR2 are SGHTA and FQGTGA. This CDR3 is built from 17 residues. V was trimmed by 2 bases and J by 0 bases, leaving 13 bases between them. The CDR3, as DNA: TGTGCCAGCAGCTTACGGGGGGCTCCTACGAACACCGGGGAGCTGTTTTTT. Protein: CASSLRGAPTNTGELFF.

The rearrangement links TRBV9 to TRBJ2-6; 10 nucleotides line up with TRBD2. Germline loops: CDR1 SGDLS, CDR2 YYNGEE. With V trimmed by 0 bases and J by 4 bases, 4 bases remained unmatched. This CDR3 contains 17 residues. The CDR3 loop reads CASSVVSGGPGANVLTF. The DNA for the CDR3 is TGTGCCAGCAGCGTAGTTAGCGGGGGGCCCGGGGCCAACGTCCTGACTTTC. Looking up the rest from reference TRBV9 and TRBJ2-6 gives the full variable domain: DSGVTQTPKHLITATGQRVTLRCSPRSGDLSVYWYQQSLDQGLQFLIQYYNGEERAKGNILERFSAQQFPDLHSELNLSSLELGDSALYFCASSVVSGGPGANVLTFGAGSRLTVL.

There are a few counts of this clone. This chain connects TRBV7-9 to TRBJ1-2; D unclear. The CDR3 is made up of 14 amino acids. CDR1 is SEHNR, CDR2 FQNEAQ, per germline (reference sequence). V dropped 0 bases and J dropped 3 bases, with 8 bases sitting between them. CDR3 coding DNA: TGTGCCAGCAGCTTAGCGGAGACGGACTATGGCTACACCTTC. Translating it yields CASSLAETDYGYTF.

The V and J genes are TRBV9 and TRBJ2-6, with 11 bases aligning to TRBD2. V was pared by 5 bases and J by 0 bases, with 1 base of the junction left unmatched. The germline V gene has CDR1 SGDLS and CDR2 YYNGEE. This CDR3 is built from 16 residues. This chain's CDR3 is CASSSGRGSGANVLTF. CDR3 bases: TGTGCCAGCAGTAGCGGGAGGGGCTCTGGGGCCAACGTCCTGACTTTC.

The chain couples TRBV30 to TRBJ1-2; 7 positions match TRBD1. Unmatched junction bases numbered 10, after V lost 5 bases and J lost 4 bases. Germline V gene sequence: CDR1 GTSNPN, CDR2 SVGIG (reference sequence). The CDR3 covers 14 residues. The DNA of the CDR3 is TGTGCCTGGTCCCCGACAGGGAACGTCTATGGCTACACCTTC. As protein: CAWSPTGNVYGYTF. The full variable domain, rest sourced from reference TRBV30 and TRBJ1-2, is SQTIHQWPATLVQPVGSPLSLECTVEGTSNPNLYWYRQAAGRGLQLLFYSVGIGQISSEVPQNLSASRPQDRQFILSSKKLLLSDSGFYLCAWSPTGNVYGYTFGSGTRLTVV.

The chain employs TRBV6-5 and TRBJ2-7, with D perhaps TRBD2 (5 bases). The CDR3 is 14 residues long. The germline V and J ends were trimmed by 6 bases and 1 base, with 13 bases remaining between them. CDR1 and CDR2 (germline): MNHEY, SVGAGI. CDR3 region: CASSPPEGSYEQYF. DNA of the CDR3: TGTGCCAGCAGCCCCCCTGAGGGATCCTACGAGCAGTACTTC.

The V gene is TRBV27, the J gene TRBJ2-2; 9 bases are shared with TRBD2. CDR3 length: 20 amino acids. After removal of 0 bases from V and 4 bases from J, the junction contained 15 bases not matched to a gene. Germline values: CDR1 MNHEY, CDR2 SMNVEV (reference sequence). CDR3 protein: CASSLSGVAGARAGTGELFF. The DNA of the CDR3 is TGTGCCAGCAGTTTATCCGGCGTAGCGGGAGCACGGGCAGGCACCGGGGAGCTGTTTTTT.

This clone was counted once. The chain recombines TRBV15 with TRBJ2-3; a possible D gene is TRBD1 (6 bases). The CDR3 covers 14 residues. V was pared by 8 bases and J by 1 base, with 13 bases between. Germline loops: CDR1 LNHNV, CDR2 YYDKDF (reference sequence). The CDR3 sequence is CATARAGGTDTQYF. DNA of the CDR3: TGTGCCACCGCTAGGGCAGGGGGCACAGATACGCAGTATTTT.

The gene calls are TRBV29-1 and TRBJ2-7, with a possible D match to TRBD1 (6 bases). Germline V gene sequence: CDR1 SQVTM, CDR2 ANQGSEA. Trimming removed 6 bases at V and 5 bases at J, with 11 bases between. CDR3 length equals 11 residues. The CDR3 region is CSVLQGHEQYF. CDR3 sequence (DNA): TGCAGCGTGCTACAGGGCCACGAGCAGTACTTC.

This rearrangement joins TRBV28 to TRBJ2-6, with D perhaps matching TRBD2 (5 bases). This CDR3 region has 13 residues. The germline gives CDR1 MDHEN, CDR2 SYDVKM. Trimming shortened V by 11 bases and J by 0 bases, and 8 bases separated the two germline ends. The CDR3 here is CAARASGANVLTF. The DNA of the CDR3 is TGTGCCGCGCGGGCCTCTGGGGCCAACGTCCTGACTTTC.

The CDR3 spells CASSPRAGYGNTEAFF. The CDR3 nucleotides read TGTGCCAGCTCTCCCCGAGCGGGCTACGGGAACACTGAAGCTTTCTTT. V usage is TRBV7-2 and J usage is TRBJ1-1, with D uncertain. Germline CDR1 is SGHTA and CDR2 is FQGNSA. V was clipped by 8 bases and J by 1 base, with 20 bases between them. The CDR3 length is 16 residues.

This chain connects TRBV7-9 to TRBJ2-1, with 7 bases lining up with TRBD2. CDR3 size: 19 residues. Germline V gene lookup returns CDR1 SEHNR and CDR2 FQNEAQ (reference sequence). The junction had 18 bases not matched to a gene; V was cut back by 1 base and J by 6 bases. CDR3 residues: CASSLGLGSAGVGVNEQFF. CDR3 DNA sequence: TGTGCCAGCAGCTTAGGACTAGGGTCCGCGGGAGTAGGGGTCAATGAGCAGTTCTTC.

Only one count was recorded for this clone. This chain connects TRBV5-1 to TRBJ2-1, with no clear D. The length of the CDR3 is 12 residues. Trimming shortened V by 4 bases and J by 7 bases, and 9 bases separated the two germline ends. CDR1 is SGHRS, CDR2 YFSETQ, per germline. The CDR3 here is CASSLSINEQFF. In nucleotides, the CDR3 is TGCGCCAGCAGCCTATCGATTAATGAGCAGTTCTTC.

This clone was counted a single time. The V call is TRBV6-6, the J call TRBJ2-7; D is unresolved. CDR1 MNHNY and CDR2 SVGAGI come from the germline V gene (reference sequence). V shed 0 bases and J shed 3 bases, with 6 bases lying between them. This CDR3 is 13 amino acids long. The CDR3 loop reads CASSYSAGYEQYF. The DNA of the CDR3 is TGTGCCAGCAGTTACTCAGCCGGCTACGAGCAGTACTTC.

The chain combines TRBV5-4 with TRBJ2-3, with a weak D call TRBD1 (5 bases). CDR3 length: 13 residues. Trimming removed 1 base at V and 4 bases at J, with 7 bases between. CDR1 and CDR2 (germline): SGHNT, YYREEE (reference sequence). CDR3 region: CASSLKGADTQYF. The CDR3 DNA reads TGTGCCAGCAGCTTGAAAGGGGCAGATACGCAGTATTTT.

This clone was seen only once. The CDR3 DNA follows: TGTGCCAGCAGCCCAACAGGGGGGGCCTACGAGCAGTACTTC. Translating it yields CASSPTGGAYEQYF. V is TRBV7-9 and J is TRBJ2-7; TRBD1 might be the D (8 bases). The germline V and J ends were trimmed by 5 bases and 2 bases, with 13 bases remaining between them. The CDR3 contains 14 residues. Germline loops: CDR1 SEHNR, CDR2 FQNEAQ (reference sequence).